What follows are 11 T cell receptor beta chains derived from one specimen sequenced in a study of blood T cells in healthy people across ages. A J-beta primer mix and a sample-barcoded 5' primer were used in a second PCR of roughly 6 to 12 cycles. Each CDR3 protein gets one entry after TCRdb re-called the 5' RACE reads with MiXCR. This table has 850,000 to 1,300,000 distinct CDR3 sequences, under 45% appearing once. The source material was blood. The receptors here all came from a woman aged 60-70 years in good health.

This clonotype showed up just a few times. The chain couples TRBV2 to TRBJ2-6; the D is unclear. Trimming pared 10 bases from V and 4 bases from J, leaving 17 bases between. This CDR3 region has 15 residues. Looked up from germline, CDR1 is SNHLY and CDR2 is FYNNEI. CDR3 coding DNA: TGTGCCACCACCAAGGAAGGTCTGGGGGCCAACGTCCTGACTTTC. As protein: CATTKEGLGANVLTF.

There are a few counts of this clonotype. The V gene is TRBV5-1, the J gene TRBJ2-5, with D possibly matching TRBD1 (5 bases). Germline V CDR1 and CDR2: SGHRS, YFSETQ. The CDR3 has 15 amino acids. V shed 4 bases and J shed 2 bases, with 15 bases lying between them. The CDR3 nucleotides are TGCGCCAGCAGCCCTAGGACACCTGAGCAAGAGACCCAGTACTTC. It encodes CASSPRTPEQETQYF. The variable domain in full, completed from reference TRBV5-1 and TRBJ2-5, reads KAGVTQTPRYLIKTRGQQVTLSCSPISGHRSVSWYQQTPGQGLQFLFEYFSETQRNKGNFPGRFSGRQFSNSRSEMNVSTLELGDSALYLCASSPRTPEQETQYFGPGTRLLVL.

J is TRBJ2-3 and V is TRBV7-6; perhaps TRBD2 as D (5 bases). Germline CDR1 and CDR2: SGHVS and FNYEAQ. The V end was cut by 4 bases, the J end by 1 base, with 15 bases between. The CDR3 is 16 amino acids. The CDR3 here is CASSSRWERGTDTQYF. CDR3 sequence (DNA): TGTGCCAGCAGCTCACGGTGGGAGAGAGGCACAGATACGCAGTATTTT.

On this clonotype itself: One base away lies a much larger clone, so this may be a sequencing read error. CDR3 bases: TGTGCCGCCAGCAGAACGACGGCCTCATCGATTCGACCCCTCCACTTT. This translates into CAASRTTASSIRPLHF. The chain has TRBV15 and TRBJ1-6; D unresolved. The CDR3 totals 16 residues. Germline V gene lookup returns CDR1 LNHNV and CDR2 YYDKDF (reference sequence).

In its sample, this clonotype was seen a few times. The chain carries TRBV6-6 and TRBJ2-1; TRBD2 matches 8 bases. Judging by the DNA end, TRBJ2-7 fits better; the J call may be wrong. The CDR3 is 15 residues long. Looked up from germline, CDR1 is MNHNY and CDR2 is SVGAGI (reference sequence). The CDR3: CASRFSAGGGNEQYF. The DNA of the CDR3 is TGTGCCAGCAGATTCTCGGCGGGAGGAGGTAATGAGCAGTACTTC.

This clonotype came up a few times. V and J are TRBV10-1 and TRBJ2-7; 10 nucleotides align to TRBD2. From germline, CDR1 is WNHNN and CDR2 SYGVQD (reference sequence). This CDR3 contains 15 residues. V trimming: 4 bases; J trimming: 5 bases; junction bases outside the gene matches: 8. CDR3 DNA: TGCGCCAGCAGTGGGGACATAGCGGGAGGCGACGAGCAGTACTTC. Translation gives CASSGDIAGGDEQYF.

This clonotype was picked up a small number of times. The rearrangement links TRBV5-1 to TRBJ2-5; D is undetermined. Germline CDR1 SGHRS, CDR2 YFSETQ. The CDR3 sequence is 13 residues long. With 4 bases removed from V and 5 bases from J, the gap between germline ends came to 12 bases. CDR3 DNA: TGCGCCAGCAGCGTACCATCGGGTGAGACCCAGTACTTC. Its translation: CASSVPSGETQYF.

About this clonotype itself: The junction and the germline gene differ at one end; a read error may be behind it. J is TRBJ2-3 and V is TRBV3-1; D is tentatively TRBD1 or TRBD2 (6 bases each). This CDR3 is 16 amino acids long. The V gene's germline CDR1 is LGHDT and CDR2 YNNKEL (reference sequence). DNA of the CDR3: TGTGCCAGCAGCCAAGCGGTCAGGGGAGGAAGAGATACGCGGTATTTT. Translated: CASSQAVRGGRDTRYF.

This clonotype was counted a few times. The chain recombines TRBV19 with TRBJ2-4, with TRBD1 matching over 7 bases. Germline V CDR1 and CDR2: LNHDA, SQIVND (reference sequence). The CDR3 has 11 amino acids. Trimming took 8 bases from V and 6 from J; bases not matched to a gene: 1. CDR3 amino acids: CASGDRNIQYF. Here the CDR3 DNA reads TGTGCCAGTGGGGACAGAAACATTCAGTACTTC.

The chain is built from TRBV2 and TRBJ1-6; weak D call: TRBD1 (5 bases). There are 13 residues in the CDR3. In germline, CDR1 is SNHLY, CDR2 FYNNEI. The V gene lost 7 bases and the J gene lost 5 bases, with 9 bases spanning the gap. The CDR3 reads CASIGRDNSPLHF. CDR3 nucleotide sequence: TGTGCCAGCATCGGCAGGGATAATTCACCCCTCCACTTT.

V usage is TRBV30 and J usage is TRBJ2-3; possible D gene TRBD1, 6 bases. The V and J ends lost 5 bases and 0 bases respectively, with 15 bases between them. Germline CDR1 GTSNPN, CDR2 SVGIG (reference sequence). The CDR3 totals 15 residues. CDR3 in amino acids: CAWGKTGPSTDTQYF. The CDR3 DNA reads TGTGCCTGGGGCAAGACAGGACCTAGCACAGATACGCAGTATTTT.